The 8 T cell receptor beta chains below all came from one sample that was sequenced in a study of T cells in Graves' hyperthyroidism and ophthalmopathy. Researchers took RNA transcripts and amplified the TCR beta CDR3 regions from them. The HTBI primer set drove a first-round RT-PCR of the TCR CDR3. A single record per CDR3 protein comes from TCRdb applying MiXCR to the multiplex PCR reads. The sample yields around 800,000 distinct CDR3 sequences, roughly 40% seen once. Source material: blood. These receptors came from a young man with Graves' hyperthyroidism.

The rearrangement links TRBV20-1 to TRBJ1-5; tentatively, D is TRBD1 (6 bases). Germline CDR1 reads DFQATT; CDR2 reads SNEGSKA (reference sequence). The length of the CDR3 is 13 residues. With 7 bases removed from V and 0 bases from J, the gap between germline ends came to 10 bases. The CDR3 reads CSVRGPSNQPQHF. As DNA, the CDR3 is TGCAGTGTCAGGGGTCCTAGCAATCAGCCCCAGCATTTT.

This clonotype was observed a few times. V usage is TRBV19 and J usage is TRBJ2-5, with D perhaps TRBD1 (6 bases). Germline CDR1 LNHDA, CDR2 SQIVND (reference sequence). The CDR3 has 13 residues. V was pared by 6 bases and J by 5 bases, with 13 bases between. The CDR3 nucleotides read TGTGCCAGTAGGAACAGGGTTGGGGAGACCCAGTACTTC. As protein: CASRNRVGETQYF.

The chain couples TRBV6-1 to TRBJ1-1; maybe TRBD1 (5 bases). The CDR3 runs to 14 residues. V gave up 7 bases and J gave up 1 base, with 13 bases separating them. The germline CDR1 and CDR2 sequences are MNHNS and SASEGT. In nucleotides, the CDR3 is TGTGCCAGCAACCCGGGGGGACCGAACACTGAAGCTTTCTTT. Residues: CASNPGGPNTEAFF.

The sample holds a few counts of this clonotype. V is TRBV5-1 and J is TRBJ1-4; D is ambiguous. V was cut by 5 bases and J by 0 bases, with 8 bases left in between. The CDR3 totals 14 residues. In germline, CDR1 is SGHRS, CDR2 YFSETQ. Here the CDR3 reads CASRPGTTNEKLFF. Here the CDR3 DNA reads TGCGCCAGCAGACCCGGAACAACTAATGAAAAACTGTTTTTT.

This clonotype was observed at least ten times. V and J are TRBV2 and TRBJ2-2; D uncertain. Germline CDR1 SNHLY, CDR2 FYNNEI. The CDR3 sequence is 11 residues long. The germline V and J ends were trimmed by 4 bases and 9 bases, with 6 bases remaining between them. CDR3 DNA sequence: TGTGCCAGCAGTGTGGTCCGGGAGCTGTTTTTT. Its translation: CASSVVRELFF.

This rearrangement joins TRBV20-1 to TRBJ1-4, with 7 bases matching TRBD1. This CDR3 is 14 amino acids long. CDR1 and CDR2 from the germline V gene are DFQATT and SNEGSKA (reference sequence). The ends lost 6 bases at V and 7 bases at J; junction bases unmatched: 11. The CDR3 region has the DNA TGCAGTGCCGGAGACAGGGAGCTGAGTGAAAAACTGTTTTTT. Amino acid sequence: CSAGDRELSEKLFF.

Of note for this clonotype: A much larger clone lies one base from this, so it may be a read error. The genes are TRBV10-3 and TRBJ2-7, with TRBD2 as a possible D gene (7 bases). The V gene's germline CDR1 is ENHRY and CDR2 SYGVKD. CDR3 length: 13 amino acids. Between the trimmed V and J ends, which lost 6 bases and 4 bases, there was a span of 13 bases. The CDR3: CAIRVGGRYEQYF. In DNA, the CDR3 is TGTGCCATCAGAGTGGGGGGGCGTTACGAGCAGTACTTC.

This clonotype was counted many times. The genes are TRBV20-1 and TRBJ2-7; D is ambiguous. V shed 3 bases and J shed 2 bases, with 11 bases lying between them. The CDR3 consists of 13 residues. Germline CDR1 and CDR2: DFQATT and SNEGSKA (reference sequence). In DNA form, the CDR3 reads TGCAGTGCTAGTGGAGACTCAGCCTACGAGCAGTACTTC. Its protein product is CSASGDSAYEQYF.